Sequencing of this TCR beta chain was carried out in a study of cytomegalovirus exposure and HLA in healthy donors. In germline, CDR1 is GTSNPN, CDR2 SVGIG (reference sequence). Trimming removed 0 bases at V and 3 bases at J, with 9 bases between. This CDR3 contains 14 residues. PCR used 60 Vbeta primers and 13 Jbeta primers. Clones were read by immunoSEQ multiplex PCR, and TCRdb kept only the in-frame ones, dropping some. The table has some 200,000 clones, 75% to 80% seen once; the top ten hold more than 1.5%. This sequence was found in a man between 18 and 35 years old in good health and CMV-seronegative. Input material: PBMCs. V gene TRBV30 combines with J gene TRBJ1-5, with D perhaps matching TRBD1 (5 bases). CDR3 sequence: CAWSVRQINQPQHF. The CDR3 DNA reads as TGTGCCTGGAGTGTACGACAGATCAATCAGCCCCAGCATTTT.